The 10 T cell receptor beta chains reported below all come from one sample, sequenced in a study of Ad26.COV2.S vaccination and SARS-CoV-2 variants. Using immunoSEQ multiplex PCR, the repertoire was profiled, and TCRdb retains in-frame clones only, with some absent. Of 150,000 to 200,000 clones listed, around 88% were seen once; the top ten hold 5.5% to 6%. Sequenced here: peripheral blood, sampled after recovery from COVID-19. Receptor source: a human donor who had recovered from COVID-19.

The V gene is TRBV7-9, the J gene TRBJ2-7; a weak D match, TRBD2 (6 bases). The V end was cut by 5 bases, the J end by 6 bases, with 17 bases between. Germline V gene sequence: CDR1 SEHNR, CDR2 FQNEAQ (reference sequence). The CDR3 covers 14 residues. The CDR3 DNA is TGTGCCAGCAGCGGGGGGACTCTCGGGGCCGAGCAGTACTTC. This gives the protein CASSGGTLGAEQYF.

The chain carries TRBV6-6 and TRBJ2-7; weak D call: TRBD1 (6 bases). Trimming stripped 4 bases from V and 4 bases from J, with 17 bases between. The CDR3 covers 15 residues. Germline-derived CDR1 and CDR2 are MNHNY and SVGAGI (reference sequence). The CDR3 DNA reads TGTGCCAGCAGTTTGGCACAGGGACGGGGTTACGAGCAGTACTTC. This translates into CASSLAQGRGYEQYF.

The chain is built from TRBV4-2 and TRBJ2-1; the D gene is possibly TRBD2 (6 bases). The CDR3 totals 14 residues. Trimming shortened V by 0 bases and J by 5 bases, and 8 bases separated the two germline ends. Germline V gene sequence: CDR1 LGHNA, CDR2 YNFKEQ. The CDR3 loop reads CASSQELANNEQFF. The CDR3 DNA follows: TGTGCCAGCAGCCAAGAACTAGCAAACAATGAGCAGTTCTTC.

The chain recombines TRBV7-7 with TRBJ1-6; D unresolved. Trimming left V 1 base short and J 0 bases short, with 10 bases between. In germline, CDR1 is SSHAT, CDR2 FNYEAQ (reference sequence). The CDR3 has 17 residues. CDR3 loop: CASSLVTGSSYNSPLHF. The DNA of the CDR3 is TGTGCCAGCAGCTTAGTGACTGGGAGCTCCTATAATTCACCCCTCCACTTT.

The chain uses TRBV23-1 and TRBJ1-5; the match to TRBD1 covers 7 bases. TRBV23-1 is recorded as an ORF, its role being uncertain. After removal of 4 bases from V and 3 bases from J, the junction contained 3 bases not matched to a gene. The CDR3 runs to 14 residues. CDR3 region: CASSRGTANQPQHF. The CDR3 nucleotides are TGCGCCAGCAGTCGAGGGACAGCCAATCAGCCCCAGCATTTT.

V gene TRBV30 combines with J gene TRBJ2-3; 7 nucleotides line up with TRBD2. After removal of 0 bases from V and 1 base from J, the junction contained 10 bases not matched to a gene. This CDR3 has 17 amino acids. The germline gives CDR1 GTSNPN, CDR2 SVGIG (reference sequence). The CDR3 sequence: CAWSVWEGTGRTDTQYF. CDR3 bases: TGTGCCTGGAGTGTGTGGGAGGGGACGGGACGCACAGATACGCAGTATTTT.

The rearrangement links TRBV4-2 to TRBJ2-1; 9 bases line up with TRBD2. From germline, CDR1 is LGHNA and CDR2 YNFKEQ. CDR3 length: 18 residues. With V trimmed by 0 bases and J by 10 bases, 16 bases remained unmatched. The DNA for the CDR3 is TGTGCCAGCAGCCAAGACATGGCCGATATGGTAGCGGGAGAAGAGCAGTTCTTC. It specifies CASSQDMADMVAGEEQFF.

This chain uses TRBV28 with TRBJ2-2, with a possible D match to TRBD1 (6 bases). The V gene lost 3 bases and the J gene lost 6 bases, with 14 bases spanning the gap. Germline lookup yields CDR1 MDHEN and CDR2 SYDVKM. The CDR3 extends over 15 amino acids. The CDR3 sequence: CASSFHRVVAGELFF. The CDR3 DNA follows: TGTGCCAGCAGTTTTCACAGGGTGGTGGCCGGGGAGCTGTTTTTT.

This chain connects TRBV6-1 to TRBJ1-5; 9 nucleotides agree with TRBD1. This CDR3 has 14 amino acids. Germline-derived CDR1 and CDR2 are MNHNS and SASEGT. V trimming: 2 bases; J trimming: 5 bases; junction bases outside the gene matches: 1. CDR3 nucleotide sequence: TGTGCCAGCAGTGAAAGGGACAGGGATCAGCCCCAGCATTTT. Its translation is CASSERDRDQPQHF.

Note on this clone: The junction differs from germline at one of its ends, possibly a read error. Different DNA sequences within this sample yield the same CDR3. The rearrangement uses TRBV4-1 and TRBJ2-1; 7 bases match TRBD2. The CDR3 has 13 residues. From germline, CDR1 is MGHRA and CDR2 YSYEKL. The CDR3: CASSQDPLAPPFF. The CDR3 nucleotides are TGTGCCAGCAGCCAAGATCCACTAGCGCCGCCGTTCTTC.